The sequence of this T cell receptor beta chain was determined in a study of chemoradiotherapy in HPV16-positive cancers. Whole-study context: Functional T-cell assays on two HPV16-positive patients' cells defined candidate HPV-specific clones and common TCR motifs.

This clone was picked up a small number of times. Its specificity is not known. Samples were taken several times over chemoradiotherapy. Generated by immunoSEQ multiplex PCR, the TCRdb table keeps only in-frame clones and is missing some. This table has 5,500 to 8,000 clones, over 75% appearing once. Study findings and constraints: During treatment, candidate HPV-specific clones and E7-related motifs expanded in tumor.

Germline V CDR1 and CDR2: SEHNR, FQNEAQ (reference sequence). V was cut by 3 bases and J by 0 bases, with 9 bases left in between. There are 14 residues in the CDR3. This TCR derives from a human donor with HPV-associated anogenital cancer. Sampling was carried out from a patient who underwent chemoradiotherapy. The chain joins TRBV7-9 to TRBJ2-7, with D possibly called TRBD1 or TRBD2 (5 bases each). In nucleotides, the CDR3 is TGTGCCAGCAGCTTTGGGACCGCCTCCTACGAGCAGTACTTC. Translating gives CASSFGTASYEQYF.